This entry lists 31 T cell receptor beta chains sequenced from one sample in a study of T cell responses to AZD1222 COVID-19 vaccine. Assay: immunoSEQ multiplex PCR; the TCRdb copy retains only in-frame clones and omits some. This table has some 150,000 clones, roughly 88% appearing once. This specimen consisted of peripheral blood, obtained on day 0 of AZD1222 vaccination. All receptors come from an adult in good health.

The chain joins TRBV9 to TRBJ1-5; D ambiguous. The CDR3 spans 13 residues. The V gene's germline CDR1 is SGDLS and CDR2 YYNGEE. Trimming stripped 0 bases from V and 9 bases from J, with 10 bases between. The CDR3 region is CASSVALALPQHF. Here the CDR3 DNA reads TGTGCCAGCAGCGTAGCGTTAGCACTGCCCCAGCATTTT.

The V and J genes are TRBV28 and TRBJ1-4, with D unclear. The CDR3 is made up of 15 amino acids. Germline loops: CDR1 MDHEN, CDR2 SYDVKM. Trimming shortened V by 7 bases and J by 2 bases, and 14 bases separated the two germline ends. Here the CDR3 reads CASNWMGSTNEKLFF. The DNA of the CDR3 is TGTGCCAGCAATTGGATGGGTAGCACTAATGAAAAACTGTTTTTT.

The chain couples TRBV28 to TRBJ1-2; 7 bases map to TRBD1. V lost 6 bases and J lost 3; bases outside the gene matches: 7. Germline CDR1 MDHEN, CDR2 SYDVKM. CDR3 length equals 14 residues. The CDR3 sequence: CASRPPGQHYGYTF. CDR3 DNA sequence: TGTGCCAGCAGACCCCCGGGACAGCACTATGGCTACACCTTC.

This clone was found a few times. The CDR3 reads CASSLYGGAYEQYF. Here the CDR3 DNA reads TGTGCCAGCAGCTTATACGGAGGGGCGTACGAGCAGTACTTC. The chain links TRBV7-3 to TRBJ2-7; possible D gene TRBD2, 6 bases. V lost 2 bases, J lost 4 bases, and 12 bases lay in between. Germline values: CDR1 SGHTA, CDR2 FQGTGA. There are 14 residues in the CDR3. The full variable domain, rest sourced from reference TRBV7-3 and TRBJ2-7, is GAGVSQTPSNKVTEKGKYVELRCDPISGHTALYWYRQSLGQGPEFLIYFQGTGAADDSGLPNDRFFAVRPEGSVSTLKIQRTERGDSAVYLCASSLYGGAYEQYFGPGTRLTVT.

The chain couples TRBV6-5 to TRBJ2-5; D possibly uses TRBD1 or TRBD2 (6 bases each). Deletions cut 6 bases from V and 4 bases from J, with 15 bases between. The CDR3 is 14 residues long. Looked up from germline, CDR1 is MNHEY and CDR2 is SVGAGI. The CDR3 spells CASREGGAIETQYF. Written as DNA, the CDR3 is TGTGCCAGCAGGGAGGGGGGCGCAATAGAGACCCAGTACTTC.

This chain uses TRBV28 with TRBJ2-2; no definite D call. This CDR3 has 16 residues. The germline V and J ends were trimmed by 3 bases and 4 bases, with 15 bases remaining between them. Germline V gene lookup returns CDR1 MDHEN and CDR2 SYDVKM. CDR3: CASSFLPRGSTGELFF. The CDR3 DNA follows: TGTGCCAGCAGTTTCCTCCCCCGCGGTAGCACCGGGGAGCTGTTTTTT.

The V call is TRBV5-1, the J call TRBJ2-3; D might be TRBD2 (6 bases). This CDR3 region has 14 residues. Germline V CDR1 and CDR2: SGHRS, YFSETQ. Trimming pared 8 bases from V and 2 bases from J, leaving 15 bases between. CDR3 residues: CASNRGLYTDTQYF. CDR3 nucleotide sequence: TGCGCCAGTAACCGGGGACTCTACACAGATACGCAGTATTTT.

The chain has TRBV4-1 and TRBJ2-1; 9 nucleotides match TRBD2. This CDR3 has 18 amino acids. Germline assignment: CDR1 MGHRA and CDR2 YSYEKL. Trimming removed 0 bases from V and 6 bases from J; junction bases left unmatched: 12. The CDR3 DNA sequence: TGCGCCAGCAGCCAAGAAAGGGGGAGGGGACTAGCAGGCAATGAGCAGTTCTTC. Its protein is CASSQERGRGLAGNEQFF.

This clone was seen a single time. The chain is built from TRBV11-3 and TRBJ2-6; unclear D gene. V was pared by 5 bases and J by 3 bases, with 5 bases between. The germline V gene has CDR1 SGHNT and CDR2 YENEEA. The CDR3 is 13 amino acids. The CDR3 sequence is CASSLSGANVLTF. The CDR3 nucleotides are TGTGCCAGCAGCCTCAGTGGGGCCAACGTCCTGACTTTC. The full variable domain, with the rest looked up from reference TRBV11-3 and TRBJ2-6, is EAGVVQSPRYKIIEKKQPVAFWCNPISGHNTLYWYLQNLGQGPELLIRYENEEAVDDSQLPKDRFSAERLKGVDSTLKIQPAELGDSAVYLCASSLSGANVLTFGAGSRLTVL.

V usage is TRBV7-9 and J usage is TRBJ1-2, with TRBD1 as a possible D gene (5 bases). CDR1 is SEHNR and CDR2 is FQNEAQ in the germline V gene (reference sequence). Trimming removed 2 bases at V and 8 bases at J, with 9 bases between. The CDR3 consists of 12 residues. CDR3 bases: TGTGCCAGCAGCTTACAGGGAATGGGCTACACCTTC. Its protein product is CASSLQGMGYTF.

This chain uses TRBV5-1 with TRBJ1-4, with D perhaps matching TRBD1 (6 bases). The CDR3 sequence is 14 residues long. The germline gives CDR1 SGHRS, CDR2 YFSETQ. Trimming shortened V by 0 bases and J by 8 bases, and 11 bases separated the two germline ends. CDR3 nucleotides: TGCGCCAGCAGCTTGGACAGGGCTAGAGAAAAACTGTTTTTT. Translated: CASSLDRAREKLFF. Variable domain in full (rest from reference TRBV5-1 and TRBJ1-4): KAGVTQTPRYLIKTRGQQVTLSCSPISGHRSVSWYQQTPGQGLQFLFEYFSETQRNKGNFPGRFSGRQFSNSRSEMNVSTLELGDSALYLCASSLDRAREKLFFGSGTQLSVL.

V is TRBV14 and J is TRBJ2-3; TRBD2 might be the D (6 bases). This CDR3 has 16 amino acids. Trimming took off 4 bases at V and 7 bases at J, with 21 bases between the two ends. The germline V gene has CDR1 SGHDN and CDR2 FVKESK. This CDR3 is CASSLPAAAGWNTQYF. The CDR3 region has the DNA TGTGCCAGCAGCCTCCCCGCAGCCGCGGGGTGGAATACGCAGTATTTT.

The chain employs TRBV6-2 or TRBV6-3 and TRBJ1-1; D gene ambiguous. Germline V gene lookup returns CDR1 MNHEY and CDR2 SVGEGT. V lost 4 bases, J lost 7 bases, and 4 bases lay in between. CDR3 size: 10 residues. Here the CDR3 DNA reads TGTGCCAGCAGTTCAGATGAAGCTTTCTTT. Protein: CASSSDEAFF.

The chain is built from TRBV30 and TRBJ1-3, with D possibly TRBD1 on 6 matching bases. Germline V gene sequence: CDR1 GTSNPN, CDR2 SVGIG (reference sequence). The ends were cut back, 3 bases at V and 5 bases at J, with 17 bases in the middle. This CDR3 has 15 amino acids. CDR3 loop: CAWRSIAQGRNTIYF. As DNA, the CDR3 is TGTGCCTGGAGGTCAATTGCCCAGGGGAGAAACACCATATATTTT.

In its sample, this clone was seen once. CDR3 coding DNA: TGTGCCACCAGTGACGCGTCGCACAATGAGCAGTTCTTC. It encodes CATSDASHNEQFF. V and J are TRBV24-1 and TRBJ2-1; D not certain. Germline values: CDR1 KGHDR, CDR2 SFDVKD. This CDR3 spans 13 amino acids. The V end lost 4 bases, the J end lost 5 bases, and 8 bases lay between the germline ends.

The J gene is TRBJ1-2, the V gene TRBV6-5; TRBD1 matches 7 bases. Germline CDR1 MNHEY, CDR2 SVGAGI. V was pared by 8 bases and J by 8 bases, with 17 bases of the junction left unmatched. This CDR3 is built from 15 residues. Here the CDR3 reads CASLPGQARAGGYTF. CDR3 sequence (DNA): TGTGCCAGCCTCCCCGGACAGGCCCGGGCGGGGGGCTACACCTTC.

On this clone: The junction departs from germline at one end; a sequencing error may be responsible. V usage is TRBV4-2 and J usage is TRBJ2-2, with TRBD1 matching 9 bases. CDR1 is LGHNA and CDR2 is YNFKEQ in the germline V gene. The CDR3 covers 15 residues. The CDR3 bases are TGTGCCGGCAGCCTCCGGACAGGGGACACCGGGGAGCTGTTTTTT. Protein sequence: CAGSLRTGDTGELFF.

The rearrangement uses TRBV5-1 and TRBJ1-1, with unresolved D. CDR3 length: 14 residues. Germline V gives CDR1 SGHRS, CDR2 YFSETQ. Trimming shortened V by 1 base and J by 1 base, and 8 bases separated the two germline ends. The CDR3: CASSLSSPNTEAFF. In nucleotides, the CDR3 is TGCGCCAGCAGCTTGAGTTCCCCGAACACTGAAGCTTTCTTT.

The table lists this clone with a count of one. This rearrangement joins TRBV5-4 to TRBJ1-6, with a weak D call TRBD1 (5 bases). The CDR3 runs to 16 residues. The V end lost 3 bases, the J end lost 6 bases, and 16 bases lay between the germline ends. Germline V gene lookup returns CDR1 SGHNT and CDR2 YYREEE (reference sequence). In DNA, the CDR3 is TGTGCCAGCAGCTCCCAGGCGGGGAGGGGTAATTCACCCCTCCACTTT. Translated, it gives CASSSQAGRGNSPLHF.

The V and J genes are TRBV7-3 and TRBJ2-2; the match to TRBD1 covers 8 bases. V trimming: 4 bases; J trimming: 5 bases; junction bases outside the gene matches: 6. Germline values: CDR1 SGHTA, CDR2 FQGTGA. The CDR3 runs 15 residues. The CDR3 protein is CASSSDRGRTGELFF. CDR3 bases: TGTGCCAGCAGCTCCGACAGGGGAAGGACCGGGGAGCTGTTTTTT.

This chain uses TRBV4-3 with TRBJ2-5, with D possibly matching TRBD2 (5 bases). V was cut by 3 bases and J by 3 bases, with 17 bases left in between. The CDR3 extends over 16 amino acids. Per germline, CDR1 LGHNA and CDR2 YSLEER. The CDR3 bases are TGCGCCAGCAGCCATCGCGGACTTGGCAAAAAAGAGACCCAGTACTTC. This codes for CASSHRGLGKKETQYF.

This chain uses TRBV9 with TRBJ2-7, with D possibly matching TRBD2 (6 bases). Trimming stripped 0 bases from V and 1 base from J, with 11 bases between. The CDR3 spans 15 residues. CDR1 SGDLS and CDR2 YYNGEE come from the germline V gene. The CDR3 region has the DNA TGTGCCAGCAGCGTAGGGGGTAGCGGATCCTACGAGCAGTACTTC. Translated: CASSVGGSGSYEQYF.

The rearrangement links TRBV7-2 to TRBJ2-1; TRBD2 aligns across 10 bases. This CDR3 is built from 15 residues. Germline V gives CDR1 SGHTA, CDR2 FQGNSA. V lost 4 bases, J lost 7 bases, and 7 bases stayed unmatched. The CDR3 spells CASSSRTSGWNEQFF. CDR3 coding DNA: TGTGCCAGCAGCTCACGGACTAGCGGCTGGAATGAGCAGTTCTTC. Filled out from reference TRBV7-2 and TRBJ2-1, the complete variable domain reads GAGVSQSPSNKVTEKGKDVELRCDPISGHTALYWYRQSLGQGLEFLIYFQGNSAPDKSGLPSDRFSAERTGGSVSTLTIQRTQQEDSAVYLCASSSRTSGWNEQFFGPGTRLTVL.

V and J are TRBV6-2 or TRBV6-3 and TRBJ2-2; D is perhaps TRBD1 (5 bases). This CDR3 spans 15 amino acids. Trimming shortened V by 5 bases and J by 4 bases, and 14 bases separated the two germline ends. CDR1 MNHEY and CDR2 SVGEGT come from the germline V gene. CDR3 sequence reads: CASSPADTSTGELFF. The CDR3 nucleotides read TGTGCCAGCAGTCCCGCGGACACCAGCACCGGGGAGCTGTTTTTT.

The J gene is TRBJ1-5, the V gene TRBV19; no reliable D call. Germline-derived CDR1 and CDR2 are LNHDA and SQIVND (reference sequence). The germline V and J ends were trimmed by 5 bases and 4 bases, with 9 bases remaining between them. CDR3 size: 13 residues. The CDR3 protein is CASSSMYNQPQHF. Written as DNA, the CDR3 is TGTGCCAGTAGTTCGATGTATAATCAGCCCCAGCATTTT.

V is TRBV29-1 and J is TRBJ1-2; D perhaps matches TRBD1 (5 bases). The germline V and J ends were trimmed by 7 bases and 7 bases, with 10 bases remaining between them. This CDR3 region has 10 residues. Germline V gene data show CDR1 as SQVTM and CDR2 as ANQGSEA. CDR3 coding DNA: TGCAGCGCCTTCGGGGGTGGCTACACCTTC. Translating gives CSAFGGGYTF. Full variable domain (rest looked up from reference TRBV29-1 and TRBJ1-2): SAVISQKPSRDICQRGTSLTIQCQVDSQVTMMFWYRQQPGQSLTLIATANQGSEATYESGFVIDKFPISRPNLTFSTLTVSNMSPEDSSIYLCSAFGGGYTFGSGTRLTVV.

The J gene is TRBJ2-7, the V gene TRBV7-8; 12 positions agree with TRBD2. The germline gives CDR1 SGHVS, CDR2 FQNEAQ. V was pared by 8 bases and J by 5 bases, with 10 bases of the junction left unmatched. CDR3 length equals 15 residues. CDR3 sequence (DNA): TGTGCCAGCCTACCAACGACTAGCGGGAGCCACGAGCAGTACTTC. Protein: CASLPTTSGSHEQYF.

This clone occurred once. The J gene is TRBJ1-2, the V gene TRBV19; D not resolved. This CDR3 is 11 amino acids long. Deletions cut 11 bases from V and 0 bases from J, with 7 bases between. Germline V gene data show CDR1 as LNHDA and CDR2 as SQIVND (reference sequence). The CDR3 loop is CASEANYGYTF. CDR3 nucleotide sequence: TGTGCCTCCGAAGCTAACTATGGCTACACCTTC. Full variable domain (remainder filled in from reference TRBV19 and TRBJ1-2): DGGITQSPKYLFRKEGQNVTLSCEQNLNHDAMYWYRQDPGQGLRLIYYSQIVNDFQKGDIAEGYSVSREKKESFPLTVTSAQKNPTAFYLCASEANYGYTFGSGTRLTVV.

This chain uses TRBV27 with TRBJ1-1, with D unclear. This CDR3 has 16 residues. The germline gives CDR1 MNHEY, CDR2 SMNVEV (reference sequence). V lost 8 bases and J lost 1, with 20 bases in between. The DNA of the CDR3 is TGTGCCAGCCGAGTTTCGACGCTGGGTCCGAACACTGAAGCTTTCTTT. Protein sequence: CASRVSTLGPNTEAFF.

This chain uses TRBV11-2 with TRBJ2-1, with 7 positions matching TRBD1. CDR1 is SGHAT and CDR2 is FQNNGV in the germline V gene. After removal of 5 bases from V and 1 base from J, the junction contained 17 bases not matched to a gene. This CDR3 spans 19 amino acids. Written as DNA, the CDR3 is TGTGCCAGCAGCCCTCCGGGACAGACCTATTTGAAGTCCTACAATGAGCAGTTCTTC. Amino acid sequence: CASSPPGQTYLKSYNEQFF.

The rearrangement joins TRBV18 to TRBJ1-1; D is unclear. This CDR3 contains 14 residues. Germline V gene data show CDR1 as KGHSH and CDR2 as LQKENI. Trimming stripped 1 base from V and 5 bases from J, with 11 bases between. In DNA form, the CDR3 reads TGTGCCAGCTCACCACGTAGGGTAGTGACTGAAGCTTTCTTT. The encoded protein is CASSPRRVVTEAFF.